These 25 T cell receptor beta chains were all obtained from the same sample, sequenced in a study of spatial heterogeneity in lung cancer. The study, taken as a whole, reports: The number of expanded tumor alpha and beta chains correlated with mutation number.

The antigens these receptors bind are not known. Each CDR3 protein gets one entry after TCRdb re-called the 5' RACE reads with MiXCR. The data hold 16,000 or so distinct CDR3 sequences, with nearly 7% observed a single time. The time point is: sample taken at primary tumor resection. Sequenced here: lung tumor tissue, sampled at surgery. The source of these receptors is a female donor with early-stage non-small cell lung cancer.

This clonotype was observed at least ten times. The V gene is TRBV3-1, the J gene TRBJ2-3, with 8 bases fitting TRBD2. V gave up 0 bases and J gave up 3 bases; unmatched junction bases: 11. The CDR3 runs 18 residues. The germline CDR1 and CDR2 sequences are LGHDT and YNNKEL (reference sequence). CDR3 nucleotide sequence: TGTGCCAGCAGCCAAGATAAGGGTGGCGGGGGGTGGACAGATACGCAGTATTTT. Translation gives CASSQDKGGGGWTDTQYF.

This clonotype is deemed medium-sized. The rearrangement uses TRBV20-1 and TRBJ2-3; maybe TRBD2 (5 bases). Germline lookup yields CDR1 DFQATT and CDR2 SNEGSKA (reference sequence). CDR3 length: 14 amino acids. The ends were cut back, 5 bases at V and 4 bases at J, with 16 bases in the middle. The CDR3 loop is CSAFDGLSPDTQYF. For the CDR3, the DNA is TGCAGTGCTTTCGACGGACTCTCCCCAGATACGCAGTATTTT.

This clonotype was found many times. The chain couples TRBV7-8 to TRBJ1-5; weak D call: TRBD1 (6 bases). V was trimmed by 1 base and J by 7 bases, leaving 17 bases between them. This CDR3 region has 16 residues. Germline assignment: CDR1 SGHVS and CDR2 FQNEAQ. The DNA of the CDR3 is TGTGCCAGCAGCTTAGGAGGTGGCAGGGGAAACCAGCCCCAGCATTTT. Residues: CASSLGGGRGNQPQHF.

This clonotype was seen many times. The chain uses TRBV6-5 and TRBJ2-7; possible D gene TRBD2, 5 bases. The length of the CDR3 is 13 residues. Germline V lookup: CDR1 MNHEY, CDR2 SVGAGI. Trimming cost V 6 bases and J 6 bases, with 15 bases left between them. The CDR3 DNA reads TGTGCCAGCAGAGGCGGGCCTCCTGGCGAGCAGTACTTC. Translation: CASRGGPPGEQYF.

The table lists this clonotype with many counts. As DNA, the CDR3 is TGTGCCAGCAGCTCACCGACAGGGGGAAAGGAAAAACTGTTTTTT. This sequence encodes CASSSPTGGKEKLFF. V and J are TRBV3-1 and TRBJ1-4; 9 bases map to TRBD1. Unmatched junction bases numbered 9, after V lost 5 bases and J lost 8 bases. The CDR3 contains 15 residues. The germline gives CDR1 LGHDT, CDR2 YNNKEL (reference sequence).

This clonotype was counted at least ten times. This sequence joins TRBV7-6 and TRBJ2-3; the match to TRBD2 covers 8 bases. Germline-derived CDR1 and CDR2 are SGHVS and FNYEAQ. The CDR3 is 16 residues long. Unmatched junction bases numbered 9, after V lost 5 bases and J lost 2 bases. The DNA for the CDR3 is TGTGCCAGCAGCATGGCCCTAGCGGGTCCCACAGATACGCAGTATTTT. Translating gives CASSMALAGPTDTQYF.

This clonotype was counted at least ten times. The chain employs TRBV6-2 or TRBV6-3 and TRBJ2-5, with D possibly called TRBD1 or TRBD2 (6 bases each). This CDR3 spans 14 amino acids. Germline loops: CDR1 MNHEY, CDR2 SVGEGT. Trimming cost V 5 bases and J 4 bases, with 14 bases left between them. The CDR3 DNA follows: TGTGCCAGCAGTCGGGGGCAACCAATAGAGACCCAGTACTTC. Residues: CASSRGQPIETQYF.

Ten or more counts support this clonotype. CDR3 region: CSARRTSVTGELFF. For the CDR3, the DNA is TGCAGTGCTAGGAGGACTAGCGTCACCGGGGAGCTGTTTTTT. V gene TRBV20-1 combines with J gene TRBJ2-2; 9 positions agree with TRBD2. V lost 3 bases and J lost 4; bases outside the gene matches: 3. This CDR3 has 14 residues. CDR1 and CDR2 (germline): DFQATT, SNEGSKA (reference sequence).

The chain has TRBV19 and TRBJ1-5; D is possibly TRBD1 (5 bases). V lost 4 bases and J 0 bases, leaving 13 bases between the germline ends. The CDR3 runs to 16 residues. Germline V gene data show CDR1 as LNHDA and CDR2 as SQIVND (reference sequence). The CDR3 nucleotides are TGTGCCAGTAGTAGGGGCCAAGCTTATAGCAATCAGCCCCAGCATTTT. Translated: CASSRGQAYSNQPQHF. The full variable domain, in which reference TRBV19 and TRBJ1-5 provide the parts outside the CDR3, is DGGITQSPKYLFRKEGQNVTLSCEQNLNHDAMYWYRQDPGQGLRLIYYSQIVNDFQKGDIAEGYSVSREKKESFPLTVTSAQKNPTAFYLCASSRGQAYSNQPQHFGDGTRLSIL.

This clonotype occurred many times. The chain couples TRBV4-3 to TRBJ2-7; TRBD2 matches 8 bases. V was pared by 1 base and J by 3 bases, with 5 bases of the junction left unmatched. Germline values: CDR1 LGHNA, CDR2 YSLEER. The CDR3 totals 15 residues. CDR3 nucleotide sequence: TGCGCCAGCAGCCAAGTGGGTAGCGGGGTCTACGAGCAGTACTTC. As protein: CASSQVGSGVYEQYF.

This clonotype was seen repeatedly, ten times or more. The gene calls are TRBV7-6 and TRBJ2-2; 12 bases agree with TRBD2. V dropped 5 bases and J dropped 3; count of bases not matched to a gene: 4. Looked up from germline, CDR1 is SGHVS and CDR2 is FNYEAQ. The CDR3 contains 16 residues. This CDR3 is CASSQRLAGDTGELFF. CDR3 in DNA: TGTGCCAGCAGCCAGCGACTAGCGGGGGACACCGGGGAGCTGTTTTTT.

In its sample, this clonotype is medium-sized. The V call is TRBV4-3, the J call TRBJ2-6; D unresolved. The V end lost 1 base, the J end lost 6 bases, and 19 bases lay between the germline ends. Germline values: CDR1 LGHNA, CDR2 YSLEER. This CDR3 is built from 18 residues. The CDR3 DNA reads TGCGCCAGCAGCCAAGCCCTTTCTGGCGCCGTGAAGGCCAACGTCCTGACTTTC. Protein product: CASSQALSGAVKANVLTF.

This clonotype showed up many times. The chain uses TRBV6-6 and TRBJ1-2; unclear D gene. The V end lost 0 bases, the J end lost 1 base, and 9 bases lay between the germline ends. CDR1 MNHNY and CDR2 SVGAGI come from the germline V gene (reference sequence). The CDR3 length is 15 residues. The CDR3 spells CASSYSNPNNYGYTF. CDR3 DNA sequence: TGTGCCAGCAGTTACTCGAATCCCAATAACTATGGCTACACCTTC.

V usage is TRBV6-1 and J usage is TRBJ1-1; D perhaps matches TRBD1 (5 bases). Trimming left V 4 bases short and J 10 bases short, with 13 bases between. Looked up from germline, CDR1 is MNHNS and CDR2 is SASEGT. The CDR3 runs to 12 residues. Here the CDR3 DNA reads TGTGCCAGCAGTGTCCCAGGGTTGGGAGCTTTCTTT. It translates to CASSVPGLGAFF.

The sample holds many counts of this clonotype. This sequence joins TRBV20-1 and TRBJ2-2, with D possibly called TRBD1 or TRBD2 (6 bases each). V was trimmed by 6 bases and J by 3 bases, leaving 14 bases between them. The CDR3 extends over 14 amino acids. Germline CDR1 DFQATT, CDR2 SNEGSKA (reference sequence). CDR3: CSAKGGLDTGELFF. DNA for the CDR3: TGCAGTGCAAAGGGGGGTTTGGACACCGGGGAGCTGTTTTTT.

This clonotype was seen ten or more times. This CDR3 is CASRPQRAGGTEAFF. CDR3 nucleotides: TGTGCCAGCAGACCCCAACGGGCAGGGGGCACTGAAGCTTTCTTT. The rearrangement joins TRBV12-3 or TRBV12-4 to TRBJ1-1, with 7 bases aligning to TRBD1. V shed 6 bases, J shed 4 bases, and the junction held 11 bases outside the gene matches. CDR3 size: 15 residues.

Ten or more counts support this clonotype. V is TRBV4-2 and J is TRBJ2-7; the match to TRBD1 covers 8 bases. Per the germline V gene, CDR1 is LGHNA and CDR2 is YNFKEQ. The J segment lost 6 bases and the V segment lost 1 base, leaving 5 bases of the junction unmatched. The CDR3 sequence is 14 residues long. CDR3 in amino acids: CASSQGQGPFEQYF. The CDR3 DNA follows: TGTGCCAGCAGCCAAGGACAGGGGCCTTTCGAGCAGTACTTC.

This clonotype occurred many times. J is TRBJ1-1 and V is TRBV6-1, with 10 bases that match TRBD1. J gave up 5 bases and V 5 bases, and 8 bases lay outside the gene matches. The CDR3 totals 15 residues. The germline gives CDR1 MNHNS, CDR2 SASEGT. CDR3 in DNA: TGTGCCAGCAGTCAGACCGACAGGGGGCGGACTGAAGCTTTCTTT. Protein: CASSQTDRGRTEAFF.

Concerning this clonotype: Just one base apart from a much larger clone, this may be a read error. J is TRBJ1-5 and V is TRBV10-1, with D tentatively TRBD1 (5 bases). Per the germline V gene, CDR1 is WNHNN and CDR2 is SYGVQD (reference sequence). The CDR3 sequence is 13 residues long. V lost 6 bases, J lost 3 bases, and 9 bases lay in between. Here the CDR3 reads CASREGVNQPQHF. CDR3 bases: TGCGCCAGCAGAGAAGGGGTCAATCAGCCCCAGCATTTT.

This clonotype was recorded at least ten times. The chain uses TRBV5-1 and TRBJ2-3, with TRBD1 matching 10 bases. V was pared by 6 bases and J by 5 bases, with 9 bases of the junction left unmatched. This CDR3 is 15 amino acids long. In germline, CDR1 is SGHRS, CDR2 YFSETQ. The DNA for the CDR3 is TGCGCCAGCAACTACGGGACAGGGGTTGGAGATACGCAGTATTTT. Translation: CASNYGTGVGDTQYF.

This clonotype came up many times. J is TRBJ1-6 and V is TRBV12-3 or TRBV12-4, with 10 positions matching TRBD1. The CDR3 consists of 16 residues. V was clipped by 7 bases and J by 7 bases; unmatched bases: 10. CDR3 protein: CASTLRPGQGNSPLHF. The CDR3 DNA is TGTGCCAGCACCCTAAGGCCGGGACAGGGGAATTCACCCCTCCACTTT.

The chain recombines TRBV30 with TRBJ1-1, with 7 bases lining up with TRBD1. CDR1 and CDR2 (germline): GTSNPN, SVGIG (reference sequence). This CDR3 contains 15 residues. The V segment lost 3 bases and the J segment 3 bases; nucleotides outside the gene matches: 10. The CDR3 sequence is CAWRRQGRGDTEAFF. For the CDR3, the DNA is TGTGCCTGGAGGAGACAGGGAAGAGGTGACACTGAAGCTTTCTTT.

A few counts support this clonotype. The chain has TRBV5-1 and TRBJ2-7, with D unclear. Germline values: CDR1 SGHRS, CDR2 YFSETQ. CDR3 length: 16 amino acids. V lost 0 bases, J lost 0 bases, and 13 bases lay in between. The CDR3 DNA reads as TGCGCCAGCAGCTTGGCCTCAAGTGGCCACTCCTACGAGCAGTACTTC. Protein sequence: CASSLASSGHSYEQYF. Combining the CDR3 with reference TRBV5-1 and TRBJ2-7 gives the whole variable domain KAGVTQTPRYLIKTRGQQVTLSCSPISGHRSVSWYQQTPGQGLQFLFEYFSETQRNKGNFPGRFSGRQFSNSRSEMNVSTLELGDSALYLCASSLASSGHSYEQYFGPGTRLTVT.

Details on this clonotype: A much larger clonotype is one base distant, so this may be a read error. The CDR3 here is CASSGSVSYAQYF. CDR3 coding DNA: TGTGCCAGCAGCGGCAGCGTCTCCTACGCGCAGTACTTC. The chain has TRBV2 and TRBJ2-7; the D is unclear. CDR3 length: 13 residues. CDR1 SNHLY and CDR2 FYNNEI come from the germline V gene.

This clonotype turned up a few times. This CDR3 is CASSPARGAGNYGYTF. CDR3 DNA sequence: TGTGCCAGCAGCCCCGCCCGGGGGGCCGGGAACTATGGCTACACCTTC. This rearrangement joins TRBV12-3 or TRBV12-4 to TRBJ1-2, with a possible D match to TRBD1 (6 bases). This CDR3 spans 16 amino acids. Trimming removed 6 bases from V and 2 bases from J, with 19 bases in between.